What follows is one T cell receptor beta chain and its context. Its target antigen remains unknown. No base-level quality is on record; no much larger clone is a single base apart. Participants in the prospective study were enrolled through a virtual design, were aged roughly 18 to 100 years, and lived in under 25 United States geographic areas. Cohort assignment in the prospective study relied on participant-reported clinical history from a screening survey and a study questionnaire. In the prospective study, whole blood, serum and a nasopharyngeal or oropharyngeal swab were collected from each participant by mobile phlebotomists. Additional blood draws and questionnaires over an approximately 2-month period could optionally be provided by prospective study participants. Before DNA extraction, prospective study blood samples were shipped either frozen or at room temperature. The CDR3 contains 15 residues, cysteine and phenylalanine counted. Only the CDR3 DNA is retained, 45 bases long and in frame from the first base. Trimming accounts for 4 bases at V and 2 bases at J, while the number of junction bases matched to no gene is 7. Sequences MNHEY (CDR1) and SMNVEV (CDR2) are obtained from the germline V gene (reference sequence).

These data originate in a study of blood T cell repertoires in COVID-19 (dated by TCRdb to 2020 to 2021). Turning to the overall study: Recovered participants in ImmuneRACE Cohort 3 were defined as having two consecutive negative NP/OP PCR tests, clearance from a healthcare professional, or resolution of symptoms. Collaborator samples came from the United States, Italy and Spain and covered acute and convalescent phases of COVID-19. The prospective study material was composed of cDNA or gDNA derived from T cells, B-cell-depleted T cells, or PBMCs. Deeply sampled blood TCRbeta repertoires from subjects exposed to, actively infected with, or recovered from COVID-19 were included in the dataset. The repertoires were released in a freely available public database intended as a resource for research on the immune response to SARS-CoV-2. Samples came from the ongoing ImmuneRACE study (first 160 participants) plus 1,254 subjects from 6 global collaborators. A de-identified subject ID, COVID-19 status, age in years and sex were almost always included in the sample metadata. Where available, HLA class I and class II types were taken from metadata supplied by the sample provider and were not determined by assay-based typing. Overall results and qualifications from the work: The amount of clinical and demographic metadata varied by source and participant and was provided uncurated.

TCRbeta CDR3 regions were amplified from genomic DNA by means of the immunoSEQ Assay, a bias-controlled multiplex PCR. Turning to the authors' computational methods: Nucleated cell counts per sample were estimated from amplification of reference gene primers within the assay. To quantify the absolute abundance of each unique TCRbeta CDR3 rearrangement, sequence reads were collapsed and filtered. For each sample, productive Simpson clonality was calculated by taking the square root of Simpson's diversity index across productive rearrangements. TCRdb carries this immuneACCESS record with in-frame sequences only. Its versions omit some clonotypes, under half of them owing to an unresolved V gene in the studies checked, with the rest unexplained. V and J calls and clone size are those listed in that table; D and trimming were worked out from the DNA. The sample yields roughly 210,000 clones; around 87% were counted once. In total, the top ten clones hold 7% to 7.5% of the sample.

The material sequenced was PBMCs or T cells enriched from blood (not recorded which). The TCR originated in a young man in a cohort exposed to, infected with or recovered from COVID-19 (not recorded which). The V gene is TRBV27 and the J gene is TRBJ2-7; 8 bases in the junction line up with TRBD2. The CDR3 loop reads CASSSGVAGTYEQYF. Read as DNA, the sequence is TGTGCCAGCAGTTCCGGAGTAGCGGGAACCTACGAGCAGTACTTC.